Listed here are 9 T cell receptor beta chains from one sample, sequenced in a study of a mutant IDH1 vaccine in newly diagnosed glioma. Produced via immunoSEQ multiplex PCR; TCRdb's table is partial and in-frame only. Among tens of thousands of clones, around 90% were seen once, and the ten largest hold under 2.5%. Antigen specificity for these receptors is unknown. This sample's time point: week 11, during vaccination. Doses comprised 300 ug of mutant IDH1 20-mer peptide each, plus topical imiquimod. The sample was PBMCs, taken from a glioma patient whose treatment included an IDH1 peptide vaccine. Receptors originate from a man aged 45-60 years with glioma.

The chain uses TRBV28 and TRBJ2-5; D perhaps matches TRBD1 (6 bases). Germline V gene data show CDR1 as MDHEN and CDR2 as SYDVKM. The CDR3 has 13 residues. Trimming took off 6 bases at V and 8 bases at J, with 16 bases between the two ends. CDR3 sequence: CASRREGQKTQYF. The CDR3, as DNA: TGTGCCAGCAGGCGCGAGGGACAAAAAACCCAGTACTTC.

The chain combines TRBV7-9 with TRBJ2-5; 8 nucleotides line up with TRBD1. This CDR3 region has 16 residues. Germline V gives CDR1 SEHNR, CDR2 FQNEAQ (reference sequence). Trimming at V came to 5 bases and at J to 5 bases, leaving 13 bases not matched to a gene. In nucleotides, the CDR3 is TGTGCCAGCAGCGCCAGAAAGGGACAGGCGGTGGAGACCCAGTACTTC. As protein: CASSARKGQAVETQYF.

The gene calls are TRBV5-4 and TRBJ1-2; unclear D gene. Trimming left V 4 bases short and J 7 bases short, with 11 bases between. The germline gives CDR1 SGHNT, CDR2 YYREEE (reference sequence). This CDR3 spans 12 amino acids. The DNA of the CDR3 is TGTGCCAGCAGCCCCTTGGGTGGTGGCTACACCTTC. Translated, it gives CASSPLGGGYTF.

The rearrangement uses TRBV5-3 and TRBJ2-7; D is perhaps TRBD1 or TRBD2 (6 bases each). TRBV5-3 is placed among ORFs of uncertain function. The CDR3 is 16 amino acids. With 3 bases removed from V and 5 bases from J, the gap between germline ends came to 21 bases. CDR3 residues: CARSSVGGPDVDEQYF. The CDR3 bases are TGTGCCAGAAGCTCGGTAGGGGGGCCAGACGTTGACGAGCAGTACTTC.

This chain links TRBV11-2 with TRBJ2-1; TRBD2 is a possible D gene (5 bases). From germline, CDR1 is SGHAT and CDR2 FQNNGV. This CDR3 region has 13 residues. Trimming stripped 5 bases from V and 6 bases from J, with 11 bases between. The DNA of the CDR3 is TGTGCCAGCAGCCCCGGACTCTTCAATGAGCAGTTCTTC. Translation gives CASSPGLFNEQFF.

The chain employs TRBV18 and TRBJ1-1, with a possible D match to TRBD1 (6 bases). The V gene's germline CDR1 is KGHSH and CDR2 LQKENI. V was trimmed by 0 bases and J by 4 bases, leaving 18 bases between them. This CDR3 contains 17 residues. CDR3 sequence: CASSPPSSTGSGTEAFF. CDR3 coding DNA: TGTGCCAGCTCACCACCGTCGAGCACAGGGTCGGGCACTGAAGCTTTCTTT.

This sequence joins TRBV28 and TRBJ2-4; D gene ambiguous. There are 13 residues in the CDR3. V gave up 1 base and J gave up 5 bases, with 6 bases separating them. CDR1 is MDHEN and CDR2 is SYDVKM in the germline V gene. Here the CDR3 DNA reads TGTGCCAGCAGTTTATATCCAGAAAACATTCAGTACTTC. Translating it yields CASSLYPENIQYF.

The sample holds a few counts of this clone. V is TRBV9 and J is TRBJ1-1, with TRBD1 matching over 9 bases. This CDR3 is built from 16 residues. Germline loops: CDR1 SGDLS, CDR2 YYNGEE. Trimming took 0 bases from V and 6 from J; bases not matched to a gene: 9. The CDR3 loop is CASSVGRGTGQAEAFF. The DNA for the CDR3 is TGTGCCAGCAGCGTAGGACGGGGGACAGGGCAGGCTGAAGCTTTCTTT.

The chain couples TRBV2 to TRBJ2-7, with 10 positions matching TRBD2. Germline CDR1 and CDR2: SNHLY and FYNNEI. This CDR3 is built from 15 residues. V was clipped by 6 bases and J by 0 bases; unmatched bases: 5. The CDR3 DNA is TGTGCCAGCAGGGAGACTAGCGGGTTCTCCTACGAGCAGTACTTC. Translating gives CASRETSGFSYEQYF.